This T cell receptor (beta chain) was captured in a study of memory CD4+ T cells and cytomegalovirus serostatus. The CDR3 spans 14 residues. Trimming left V 4 bases short and J 1 base short, with 10 bases between. Germline-derived CDR1 and CDR2 are SEHNR and FQNEAQ (reference sequence). Study-level points and caveats: Suggested: most of the CMV-linked TCR signature lies in CD4+ memory cells. Each of 65 to 70 CMV-associated TCRbeta sequences occurred in one to five individuals. Repertoires predicted CMV serostatus with median bootstrapped AUC of about 0.94.

Produced via immunoSEQ multiplex PCR; TCRdb's table is partial and in-frame only. The table shows under 35,000 clones, with about three quarters occurring only once. The sort gate was single viable CD3+CD4+CD8-CD45RO+ cells for memory CD4+ T cells. Donors' CMV status reflects serum IgG against pp150, pp28, p38, p52. Concerning this clone itself: Its antigen is not known.

This TCR was sampled from an adult in good health and CMV-seronegative. V is TRBV7-9 and J is TRBJ1-1; D remains ambiguous. Sequencing was done on a sample of memory CD4+ T cells from blood. The CDR3 is CASSYSAGNTEAFF. CDR3 DNA: TGTGCCAGCAGCTATTCGGCAGGGAACACTGAAGCTTTCTTT. The full variable domain, with the rest looked up from reference TRBV7-9 and TRBJ1-1, is DTGVSQNPRHKITKRGQNVTFRCDPISEHNRLYWYRQTLGQGPEFLTYFQNEAQLEKSRLLSDRFSAERPKGSFSTLEIQRTEQGDSAMYLCASSYSAGNTEAFFGQGTRLTVV.